This T cell receptor (beta chain) was documented in a study of radiation and T cells in renal cell carcinoma. Whole-study findings and limits: From baseline, blood top tumor clonotypes peaked at 2 weeks post-radiation.

The V and J ends lost 4 bases and 3 bases respectively, with 10 bases between them. The CDR3 is made up of 14 amino acids. Germline values: CDR1 ENHRY, CDR2 SYGVKD. Sample time point: blood 2 weeks post-SBRT. The treatment denotes: 15 Gy SBRT to primary tumor, nephrectomy 4 weeks later. This table comes from immunoSEQ multiplex PCR, and its TCRdb copy is limited to in-frame clones, with some not included. Seen here are just over 150,000 clones, about 87% observed once, and the top ten hold 10% to 15%. On this clone: Its specificity is not known.

This sequence was found in a woman between 50 and 59 years old with renal cell carcinoma. The sequenced sample was blood, obtained from a patient whose treatment included radiotherapy and nephrectomy. V gene TRBV10-3 combines with J gene TRBJ1-5; tentatively, D is TRBD1 (5 bases). Here the CDR3 reads CAISGSGNNQPQHF. Here the CDR3 DNA reads TGTGCCATCAGTGGATCAGGGAACAATCAGCCCCAGCATTTT.